Each of the 10 T cell receptor beta chains below was sequenced from the same sample in a study of blood T cell repertoires in COVID-19 (dated by TCRdb to 2020 to 2021). The library came from the immunoSEQ multiplex PCR assay. TCRdb took this table from immuneACCESS and kept in-frame rearrangements with V and J called. Such tables lack part of the clones; where checked against another copy, unresolved V genes explain under half of the gap, and the rest is unexplained. The table for this sample lists 150,000 or so clones; approximately 80% of them were counted only once. Under 0.75% of the sample belongs to the ten largest clones. Material for sequencing was peripheral blood. The origin of the receptors is a man in his sixties with acute or convalescent COVID-19.

The chain uses TRBV11-1 and TRBJ2-3, with a tentative D call TRBD2 (6 bases). Trimming stripped 5 bases from V and 6 bases from J, with 15 bases between. The CDR3 is 14 residues long. The germline V gene encodes CDR1 SGHAT and CDR2 FQDESV (reference sequence). The CDR3 nucleotides read TGTGCCAGCAGCACTCCCGCCGGAGGGGATACGCAGTATTTT. Translated, it gives CASSTPAGGDTQYF.

This rearrangement joins TRBV7-2 to TRBJ1-2, with D possibly TRBD1 on 5 matching bases. Germline V CDR1 and CDR2: SGHTA, FQGNSA. Trimming removed 0 bases at V and 4 bases at J, with 9 bases between. This CDR3 is 14 amino acids long. CDR3 region: CASSLADKLYGYTF. As DNA, the CDR3 is TGTGCCAGCAGCTTAGCGGACAAGCTCTATGGCTACACCTTC.

This chain joins TRBV24-1 and TRBJ2-1; TRBD1 aligns across 8 bases. Germline lookup yields CDR1 KGHDR and CDR2 SFDVKD. There are 17 residues in the CDR3. Trimming removed 3 bases from V and 1 base from J; junction bases left unmatched: 7. This CDR3 reads CATSDVTGGRSYNEQFF. DNA of the CDR3: TGTGCCACCAGTGATGTTACAGGGGGAAGATCCTACAATGAGCAGTTCTTC.

The chain joins TRBV25-1 to TRBJ2-1; no clear D. Germline CDR1 reads MGHDK; CDR2 reads SYGVNS. The CDR3 length is 11 residues. Deletions cut 8 bases from V and 4 bases from J, with 6 bases between. The CDR3 coding sequence is TGTGCCAGCGGTACTTACAATGAGCAGTTCTTC. Its translation is CASGTYNEQFF.

V gene TRBV19 combines with J gene TRBJ1-1; maybe TRBD1 (6 bases). Germline V CDR1 and CDR2: LNHDA, SQIVND (reference sequence). The CDR3 has 15 amino acids. V gave up 4 bases and J gave up 1 base, with 13 bases separating them. DNA for the CDR3: TGTGCCAGTAGTACGGCGGACAGTTGGAACACTGAAGCTTTCTTT. Protein: CASSTADSWNTEAFF.

The V call is TRBV24-1, the J call TRBJ1-5, with a tentative D call TRBD1 (6 bases). The V end was cut by 4 bases, the J end by 8 bases, with 11 bases between. The CDR3 contains 13 residues. Germline CDR1 KGHDR, CDR2 SFDVKD. The CDR3 sequence is CATSERGSEPQHF. For the CDR3, the DNA is TGTGCCACCAGTGAGAGGGGGTCGGAGCCCCAGCATTTT.

The rearrangement joins TRBV10-1 to TRBJ2-6; 9 bases fit TRBD1. Germline loops: CDR1 WNHNN, CDR2 SYGVQD (reference sequence). The CDR3 spans 18 residues. With 0 bases clipped from V and 2 bases from J, the junction kept 5 bases outside the gene matches. As DNA, the CDR3 is TGCGCCAGCAGTGAGTCCGAAACAGGGGGCACTGGGGCCAACGTCCTGACTTTC. Translation: CASSESETGGTGANVLTF.

The table lists this clone with a few counts. This chain links TRBV4-2 with TRBJ1-1, with a weak D call TRBD1 (5 bases). This CDR3 spans 13 amino acids. Germline loops: CDR1 LGHNA, CDR2 YNFKEQ. Deletions cut 1 base from V and 12 bases from J, with 15 bases between. The DNA of the CDR3 is TGTGCCAGCAGCCAAGCTTTGGGGGGAGAGACTTTCTTT. Amino acids: CASSQALGGETFF.

V is TRBV5-4 and J is TRBJ2-7; 7 bases map to TRBD2. CDR3 length: 15 residues. Germline V CDR1 and CDR2: SGHNT, YYREEE (reference sequence). With 4 bases clipped from V and 0 bases from J, the junction kept 7 bases outside the gene matches. In DNA, the CDR3 is TGTGCCAGCAGCCTGGGGGGGGTAAGCTCCTACGAGCAGTACTTC. Protein: CASSLGGVSSYEQYF.

Of note for this clone: The same CDR3 also results from other DNA sequences found in this sample. The rearrangement joins TRBV2 to TRBJ1-5; 7 bases are shared with TRBD1. This CDR3 contains 14 residues. Germline assignment: CDR1 SNHLY and CDR2 FYNNEI. The trim removed 6 bases at V and 4 bases at J, leaving 6 bases unmatched. The DNA for the CDR3 is TGTGCCAGCAGCTTGACAGGGTTGAATCAGCCCCAGCATTTT. Its translation: CASSLTGLNQPQHF.